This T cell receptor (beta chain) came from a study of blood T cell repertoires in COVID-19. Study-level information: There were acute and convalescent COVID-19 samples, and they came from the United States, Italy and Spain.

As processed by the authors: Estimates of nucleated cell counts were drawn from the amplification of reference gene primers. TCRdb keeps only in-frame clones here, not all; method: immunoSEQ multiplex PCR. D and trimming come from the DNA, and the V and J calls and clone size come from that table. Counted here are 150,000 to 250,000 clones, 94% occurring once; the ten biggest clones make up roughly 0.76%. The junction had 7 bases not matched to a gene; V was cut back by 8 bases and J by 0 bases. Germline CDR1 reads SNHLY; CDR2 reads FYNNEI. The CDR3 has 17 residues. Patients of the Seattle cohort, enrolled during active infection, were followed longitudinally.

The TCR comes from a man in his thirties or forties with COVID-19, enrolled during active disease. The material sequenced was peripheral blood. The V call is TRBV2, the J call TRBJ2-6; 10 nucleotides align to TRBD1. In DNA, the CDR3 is TGTGCCAGCGGATGGGGGACAGGGGACTCTGGGGCCAACGTCCTGACTTTC. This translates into CASGWGTGDSGANVLTF.